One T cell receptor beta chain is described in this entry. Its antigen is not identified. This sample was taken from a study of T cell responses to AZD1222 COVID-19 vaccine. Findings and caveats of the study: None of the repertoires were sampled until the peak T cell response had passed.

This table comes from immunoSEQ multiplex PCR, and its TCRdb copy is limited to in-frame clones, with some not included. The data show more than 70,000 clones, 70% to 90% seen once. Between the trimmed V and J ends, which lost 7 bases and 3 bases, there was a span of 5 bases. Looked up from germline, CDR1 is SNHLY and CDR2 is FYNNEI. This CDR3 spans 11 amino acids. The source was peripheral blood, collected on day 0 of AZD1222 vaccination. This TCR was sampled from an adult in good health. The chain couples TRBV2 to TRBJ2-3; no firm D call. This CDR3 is CASTFTDTQYF. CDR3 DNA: TGTGCCAGCACGTTTACAGATACGCAGTATTTT.